This entry lists 18 T cell receptor beta chains sequenced from one sample in a study of kidney transplant recipient with SARS-CoV-2 infection. TCRdb used MiXCR to reprocess the reads, holding one entry per CDR3 protein. This table has fewer than 250,000 distinct CDR3 sequences, more than 25% appearing once. The sample was a blood sample, taken at baseline and on approximately day 120 from a kidney transplant recipient. The receptors were gathered from a young adult male patient who had COVID-19 and was a kidney transplant recipient. Some of the T cells may derive from the graft donor.

This clonotype was detected many times. CDR3 amino acids: CASSQDAGQNEQFF. Here the CDR3 DNA reads TGCGCCAGCAGCCAAGACGCAGGGCAGAATGAGCAGTTCTTC. J is TRBJ2-1 and V is TRBV4-3; D might be TRBD1 (5 bases). Germline assignment: CDR1 LGHNA and CDR2 YSLEER. The CDR3 has 14 residues. The V end lost 0 bases, the J end lost 7 bases, and 10 bases lay between the germline ends.

With regard to this clonotype: A clone one base away is much larger, so this may be a read error. The chain has TRBV15 and TRBJ2-5, with TRBD1 as a possible D gene (5 bases). Matching the DNA end better, TRBJ2-7 makes the J call doubtful. The germline CDR1 and CDR2 sequences are LNHNV and YYDKDF (reference sequence). The CDR3 spans 14 residues. The CDR3 nucleotides read TGTGCCACCAGCAACGACAGATACGCCTACGAGCAGTACTTC. Translating it yields CATSNDRYAYEQYF.

Worth noting for this clonotype: A much bigger clone sits one base away, suggesting this may be a read error. The rearrangement joins TRBV30 to TRBJ2-7; D may be TRBD2 (6 bases). Near its end, the DNA agrees better with TRBJ2-5, so the J call may be wrong. The CDR3 consists of 12 residues. Germline V lookup: CDR1 GTSNPN, CDR2 SVGIG (reference sequence). The CDR3 nucleotides are TGTGCCCGGAGGGGACCCCGAGAGACCCAGTACTTC. This gives the protein CARRGPRETQYF.

Concerning this clonotype: One junction end disagrees with the germline gene, perhaps due to a read error. This rearrangement joins TRBV4-1 to TRBJ2-2; 9 bases are a match to TRBD2. The CDR3 loop spans 17 amino acids. Per germline, CDR1 MGHRA and CDR2 YSYEKL. This CDR3 is CVSNQGQGSGRTGELFF. CDR3 bases: TGCGTCAGCAACCAAGGGCAGGGGAGCGGGAGGACCGGGGAGCTGTTTTTT.

This clonotype was counted ten times or more. This chain uses TRBV14 with TRBJ2-1; 8 positions match TRBD2. The junction had 10 bases not matched to a gene; V was cut back by 0 bases and J by 9 bases. Germline loops: CDR1 SGHDN, CDR2 FVKESK. CDR3 size: 16 residues. The CDR3 nucleotides read TGTGCCAGCAGCCAAGATAAGGCGGGAGGCCCCCTTGAGCAGTTCTTC. Translated, it gives CASSQDKAGGPLEQFF. Together with reference TRBV14 and TRBJ2-1, the CDR3 gives the full variable domain: EAGVTQFPSHSVIEKGQTVTLRCDPISGHDNLYWYRRVMGKEIKFLLHFVKESKQDESGMPNNRFLAERTGGTYSTLKVQPAELEDSGVYFCASSQDKAGGPLEQFFGPGTRLTVL.

This clonotype was counted a single time. This may be a read error, as it is one base from a much larger clone. This sequence joins TRBV6-2 or TRBV6-3 and TRBJ2-1; TRBD2 agrees at 7 bases. The CDR3 consists of 17 residues. Germline V gives CDR1 MNHEY, CDR2 SVGEGT. The DNA for the CDR3 is TGTGCCAACAGTTACTCTACTAGCGAGAGCTCCTACAATGAGCAGTTCTTC. This codes for CANSYSTSESSYNEQFF.

In its sample, this clonotype was seen many times. The V and J genes are TRBV11-3 and TRBJ1-2; D ambiguous. This CDR3 comprises 17 residues. The V end lost 5 bases, the J end lost 4 bases, and 23 bases lay between the germline ends. Germline-derived CDR1 and CDR2 are SGHNT and YENEEA. This CDR3 reads CASSMQGDLGKTYGYTF. The CDR3 DNA sequence: TGTGCCAGCAGCATGCAAGGCGATCTCGGAAAGACCTATGGCTACACCTTC.

This clonotype came up many times. V usage is TRBV7-6 and J usage is TRBJ1-1; no clear D. V was shortened by 2 bases and J by 1 base, with 8 bases between the two germline ends. The germline gives CDR1 SGHVS, CDR2 FNYEAQ. The CDR3 covers 14 residues. CDR3 residues: CASSLWTTNTEAFF. In nucleotides, the CDR3 is TGTGCCAGCAGCTTATGGACGACGAACACTGAAGCTTTCTTT.

The gene calls are TRBV6-4 and TRBJ2-5, with D perhaps matching TRBD2 (5 bases). V was clipped by 3 bases and J by 5 bases, with 22 bases between them. Germline values: CDR1 MRHNA, CDR2 SNTAGT. This CDR3 is 17 amino acids long. The CDR3: CASSEIPGSGRIETQYF. In DNA, the CDR3 is TGTGCCAGCAGTGAGATTCCTGGTTCGGGGAGAATCGAGACCCAGTACTTC.

The V and J genes are TRBV2 and TRBJ1-2; D gene ambiguous. CDR3 size: 17 residues. Trimming pared 5 bases from V and 4 bases from J, leaving 23 bases between. Germline values: CDR1 SNHLY, CDR2 FYNNEI. The CDR3 loop is CASSFQIYRWKTYGYTF. In DNA form, the CDR3 reads TGTGCCAGCAGTTTCCAGATTTACCGATGGAAGACCTATGGCTACACCTTC.

This clonotype was seen many times. Compared with germline, one end of the junction differs, possibly owing to a read error. This chain links TRBV4-2 with TRBJ2-7; a possible D gene is TRBD2 (6 bases). The CDR3 contains 14 residues. Looked up from germline, CDR1 is LGHNA and CDR2 is YNFKEQ. The CDR3 DNA sequence: TGTGCCAGCAGCGAAGAAGGAGGGGACTACGAGCAGTACTTC. This sequence encodes CASSEEGGDYEQYF.

This clonotype was counted many times. V usage is TRBV11-3 and J usage is TRBJ2-2, with 10 bases identical to TRBD2. The J segment lost 6 bases and the V segment lost 2 bases, leaving 6 bases of the junction unmatched. Looked up from germline, CDR1 is SGHNT and CDR2 is YENEEA. The CDR3 consists of 16 residues. The CDR3 here is CASSLRASGSAGELFF. The CDR3 nucleotides are TGTGCCAGCAGCTTAAGGGCTAGCGGGAGTGCCGGGGAGCTGTTTTTT.

This clonotype showed up just a few times. For the CDR3, the DNA is TGTGCCAGTAGTAAGAAAGGGGACATTAGCTACAATGAGCAGTTCTTC. Its protein product is CASSKKGDISYNEQFF. The V gene is TRBV19, the J gene TRBJ2-1, with D possibly TRBD1 on 6 matching bases. Germline V CDR1 and CDR2: LNHDA, SQIVND (reference sequence). The CDR3 is 16 residues long. V was trimmed by 4 bases and J by 3 bases, leaving 16 bases between them.

Here the CDR3 DNA reads TGTGCCAGCAGCGTTGGAGATCCCATTTGGAAGACCTATGGCTACACCTTC. Translating gives CASSVGDPIWKTYGYTF. The V call is TRBV3-1, the J call TRBJ1-2; D gene ambiguous. The CDR3 spans 17 residues. The germline V and J ends were trimmed by 5 bases and 4 bases, with 23 bases remaining between them. Germline V CDR1 and CDR2: LGHDT, YNNKEL (reference sequence). Combining the CDR3 with reference TRBV3-1 and TRBJ1-2 gives the whole variable domain DTAVSQTPKYLVTQMGNDKSIKCEQNLGHDTMYWYKQDSKKFLKIMFSYNNKELIINETVPNRFSPKSPDKAHLNLHINSLELGDSAVYFCASSVGDPIWKTYGYTFGSGTRLTVV.

Only a few counts were recorded for this clonotype. The CDR3 loop reads CSARGGAKNIQYF. The DNA of the CDR3 is TGCAGTGCTAGAGGGGGGGCCAAAAACATTCAGTACTTC. The rearrangement uses TRBV20-1 and TRBJ2-4; D tentatively reads TRBD1 or TRBD2 (5 bases each). Between the trimmed V and J ends, which lost 1 base and 1 base, there was a span of 5 bases. Germline CDR1 DFQATT, CDR2 SNEGSKA (reference sequence). The CDR3 is 13 amino acids.

Notes on this clonotype: This may come from a read error, since a much larger clone is one base off. The chain employs TRBV5-1 and TRBJ2-7, with D hard to call. The V gene's germline CDR1 is SGHRS and CDR2 YFSETQ. The CDR3 runs 14 residues. The CDR3 bases are TGCGCCAGCAGCTTGGGCGCGCGACCCTACGAGCAGTGCTTC. Amino acid sequence: CASSLGARPYEQCF.

The rearrangement joins TRBV7-9 to TRBJ2-7, with D hard to call. The V gene lost 1 base and the J gene lost 4 bases, with 8 bases spanning the gap. There are 13 residues in the CDR3. CDR1 is SEHNR, CDR2 FQNEAQ, per germline (reference sequence). The CDR3 protein is CASSLDSPYEQYF. CDR3 DNA: TGTGCCAGCAGCTTAGATTCGCCGTACGAGCAGTACTTC.

There are many counts of this clonotype. V usage is TRBV7-8 and J usage is TRBJ1-5; 7 bases are a match to TRBD1. The CDR3 has 18 amino acids. J was trimmed by 5 bases and V by 6 bases; bases with no gene match: 19. Germline loops: CDR1 SGHVS, CDR2 FQNEAQ. The CDR3 here is CASRTLPLTTGDDQPQHF. Here the CDR3 DNA reads TGTGCCAGCAGGACACTCCCCCTGACCACAGGGGACGATCAGCCCCAGCATTTT.